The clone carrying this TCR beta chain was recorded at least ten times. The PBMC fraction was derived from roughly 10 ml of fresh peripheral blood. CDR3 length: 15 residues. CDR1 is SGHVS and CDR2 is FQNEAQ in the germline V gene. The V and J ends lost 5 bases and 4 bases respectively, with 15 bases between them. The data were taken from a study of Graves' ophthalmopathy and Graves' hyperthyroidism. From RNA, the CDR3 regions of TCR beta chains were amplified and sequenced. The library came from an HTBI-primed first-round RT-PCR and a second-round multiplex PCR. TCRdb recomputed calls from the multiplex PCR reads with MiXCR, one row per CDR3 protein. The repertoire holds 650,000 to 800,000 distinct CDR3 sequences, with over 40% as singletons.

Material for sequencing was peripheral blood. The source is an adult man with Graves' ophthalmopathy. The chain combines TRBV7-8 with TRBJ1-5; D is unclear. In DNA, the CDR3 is TGTGCCAGCAGCACAACGGACGGACGAAATCAGCCCCAGCATTTT. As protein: CASSTTDGRNQPQHF. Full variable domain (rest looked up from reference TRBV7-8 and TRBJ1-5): GAGVSQSPRYKVAKRGQDVALRCDPISGHVSLFWYQQALGQGPEFLTYFQNEAQLDKSGLPSDRFFAERPEGSVSTLKIQRTQQEDSAVYLCASSTTDGRNQPQHFGDGTRLSIL.